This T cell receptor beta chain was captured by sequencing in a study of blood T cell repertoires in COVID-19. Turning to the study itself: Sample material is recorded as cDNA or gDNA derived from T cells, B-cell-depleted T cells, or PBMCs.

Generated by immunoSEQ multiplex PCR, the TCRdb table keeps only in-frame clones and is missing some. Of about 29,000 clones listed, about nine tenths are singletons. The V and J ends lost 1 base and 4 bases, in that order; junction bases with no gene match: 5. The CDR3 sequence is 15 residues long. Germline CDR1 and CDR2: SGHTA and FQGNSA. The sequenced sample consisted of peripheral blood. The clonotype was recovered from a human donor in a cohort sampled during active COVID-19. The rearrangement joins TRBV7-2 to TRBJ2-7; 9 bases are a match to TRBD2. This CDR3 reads CASSLVVLAGYEQYF. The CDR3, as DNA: TGTGCCAGCAGCTTAGTGGTCCTAGCGGGGTACGAGCAGTACTTC.